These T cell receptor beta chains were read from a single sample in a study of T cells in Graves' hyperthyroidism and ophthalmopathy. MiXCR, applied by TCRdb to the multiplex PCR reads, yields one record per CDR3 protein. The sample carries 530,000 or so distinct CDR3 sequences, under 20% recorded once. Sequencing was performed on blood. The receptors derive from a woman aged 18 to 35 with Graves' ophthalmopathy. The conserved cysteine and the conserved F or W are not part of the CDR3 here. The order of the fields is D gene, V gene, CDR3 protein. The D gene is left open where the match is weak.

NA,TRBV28,ASSPRGLLNTEAF
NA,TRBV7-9,ASSFRGSGNEQF
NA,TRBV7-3,ARPIWGGEAF
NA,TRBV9,ASSPSEGQLNTEAF
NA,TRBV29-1,SVLSPGEGTEAF
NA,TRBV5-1,ASSPTRRARMNTEAF
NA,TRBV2,ASRGDTLGITDTQY
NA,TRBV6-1,ASSFVGQNYNEQF
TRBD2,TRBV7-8,ASSLVFSGRVYNEQF
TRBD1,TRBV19,ATQPGTGVSGANVLT
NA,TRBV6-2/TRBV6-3,ASSRERGTDEQY
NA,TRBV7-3,ASSLGPSGEQF
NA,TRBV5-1,ASSPYSGNEQF
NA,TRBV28,ASSVLGKYGYT
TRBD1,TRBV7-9,ASSLGQGDQYQETQY
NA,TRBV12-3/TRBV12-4,ASSLREEAF
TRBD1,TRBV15,ATSRDWDSPGTEAF
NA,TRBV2,ASSEHNSYNEQF
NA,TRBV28,ASSFVGAATNEKLF
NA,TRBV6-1,ASSEARGVGQPQH
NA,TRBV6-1,ASSLDGVGGYT
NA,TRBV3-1,ASSLRAGQTDTQY
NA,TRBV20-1,SILSVVDYEQY
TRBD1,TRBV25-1,ASSEYPSDRARGYT
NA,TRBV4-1,ASSQVAGTDTQY
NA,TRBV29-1,SVEEGQGGSYEQY
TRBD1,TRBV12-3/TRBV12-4,ASSPGDRGSGELF
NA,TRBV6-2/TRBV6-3,ASSQTGSPANTIY
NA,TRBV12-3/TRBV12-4,ASSLHGSSYNEQF
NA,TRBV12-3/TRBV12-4,ASSFSTGGMMNTEAF
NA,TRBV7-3,ASSSTGGGGETQY
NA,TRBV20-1,SASYTGYSNQPQH
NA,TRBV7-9,ASSSSSGVKGTEAF
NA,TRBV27,ASSPKLLNIGLNTEAF
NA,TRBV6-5,ASSSPDGPKRYEQY
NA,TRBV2,ASSETGLDSKF
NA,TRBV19,ASSTRQDSNQPQR
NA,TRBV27,ASSSPALGNTEAF
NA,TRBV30,AWRYRDRISEAF
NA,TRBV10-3,AISESDSYTGELF
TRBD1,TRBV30,AWSDPGTGVGYEQY
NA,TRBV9,ASSVKDNSPLH
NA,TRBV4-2,ASSQELVRRGDTQY
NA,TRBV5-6,ASSGIGTEAF
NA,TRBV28,ASSFSAIPRRGYT
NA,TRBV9,ASSDTDGANYGYT